Described below is a single T cell receptor (beta chain) sequence and its context. The V gene's germline CDR1 is PRHDT and CDR2 FYEKMQ (reference sequence). V shed 4 bases and J 0 bases; nucleotides not matched to a gene: 9. The CDR3 is 18 residues long. The table came from immunoSEQ multiplex PCR; TCRdb's copy has only in-frame clones and leaves some out. The table shows about 160,000 clones, with about 85% occurring only once. This entry belongs to a study of blood T cell repertoires in COVID-19. Study background: Whether acute or convalescent, the COVID-19 samples came from the United States, Italy and Spain.

This sequence was found in a human donor with acute or convalescent COVID-19. The donor label of this sample is uncertain. Sequencing was carried out using peripheral blood. The rearrangement links TRBV13 to TRBJ1-3; the match to TRBD1 covers 10 bases. The CDR3 DNA reads as TGTGCCAGCAGCTCGGGACAGGGGATACTTTTCTCTGGAAACACCATATATTTT. This encodes CASSSGQGILFSGNTIYF.